This T cell receptor (beta chain) was recorded in a study of blood T cell repertoires in COVID-19. Overall study context: From the United States, Italy and Spain came samples of acute and convalescent COVID-19. Sample material is recorded as cDNA or gDNA derived from T cells, B-cell-depleted T cells, or PBMCs.

As originally analysed: Reference gene primer amplification yielded estimated nucleated cell counts. The repertoire was sequenced with immunoSEQ multiplex PCR; TCRdb's copy has only in-frame clones and lacks some. The DNA gave D and trimming, while V, J and clone size come from that table. Counted here are about 200,000 clones, more than 75% occurring once; the ten biggest clones make up about 2.9%. CDR1 MDHEN and CDR2 SYDVKM come from the germline V gene. J gave up 3 bases and V 5 bases, and 6 bases lay outside the gene matches. The length of the CDR3 is 16 residues. The chain has TRBV28 and TRBJ1-4; 10 bases are shared with TRBD1. The sequence was obtained from a man aged 60 to 69 with acute or convalescent COVID-19. The sample comprised peripheral blood. The CDR3 bases are TGTGCCAGCAGTATGACAGGGGGCAGGGCTAATGAAAAACTGTTTTTT. The encoded protein is CASSMTGGRANEKLFF.